This TCR beta chain comes out of a study of blood T cell repertoires in COVID-19. Study overall: From the United States, Italy and Spain came samples of acute and convalescent COVID-19.

Measured with immunoSEQ multiplex PCR; TCRdb has only the in-frame clones, and not every one. Of 120,000 to 150,000 clones in the sample, around 87% were seen once. The CDR3 is 19 residues long. Germline CDR1 is KGHSH and CDR2 is LQKENI. With V trimmed by 0 bases and J by 6 bases, 16 bases remained unmatched. The chain employs TRBV18 and TRBJ2-1, with TRBD2 matching 8 bases. The sequenced sample consisted of peripheral blood. The receptor's source is a woman between 45 and 60 years old with active or convalescent COVID-19. The CDR3 sequence is CASSPPAGLVSGTPNEQFF. As DNA, the CDR3 is TGTGCCAGCTCACCACCGGCGGGTCTGGTTAGCGGGACTCCCAATGAGCAGTTCTTC.